The 3 T cell receptor beta chains reported below all come from one sample, sequenced in a study of T cell responses to AZD1222 COVID-19 vaccine. The data were produced by immunoSEQ multiplex PCR, yet TCRdb's version contains in-frame clones alone and is incomplete. The sample has approximately 140,000 clones; roughly 94% are singletons. Specimen: peripheral blood, collected on day 0 of AZD1222 vaccination. The source of these receptors is an adult in good health.

The J gene is TRBJ1-1, the V gene TRBV7-2; D not certain. CDR3 length: 13 residues. V lost 5 bases and J lost 4, with 11 bases in between. In germline, CDR1 is SGHTA, CDR2 FQGNSA. The CDR3 nucleotides are TGTGCCAGCAGCCTTTGGGTGGGCACTGAAGCTTTCTTT. It encodes CASSLWVGTEAFF.

This chain uses TRBV7-9 with TRBJ1-2, with unresolved D. The CDR3 is 13 residues long. V was trimmed by 1 base and J by 4 bases, leaving 7 bases between them. The germline gives CDR1 SEHNR, CDR2 FQNEAQ (reference sequence). The CDR3 loop reads CASSLGGIYGYTF. The CDR3 DNA reads as TGTGCCAGCAGCTTAGGGGGAATCTATGGCTACACCTTC.

This chain uses TRBV6-6 with TRBJ1-2; D is undetermined. Trimming removed 8 bases from V and 0 bases from J, with 10 bases in between. There are 13 residues in the CDR3. Germline V gives CDR1 MNHNY, CDR2 SVGAGI (reference sequence). CDR3 bases: TGTGCCAGCGGTCCCAGCGCTAACTATGGCTACACCTTC. Its translation: CASGPSANYGYTF.